This record concerns one T cell receptor (beta chain) sequence. Its specificity is unknown. For naive CD8 T cells, sorting used the CD8+CD4-CCR7+CD45RA+ phenotype. This sample stems from a study of molecular identifiers for immune sequencing clone quantification. At the level of the study: In replicates, RNA from roughly 20,000 or 100,000 naive CD8 cells was split five ways, four sequenced. Notes on the study in general: In naive cells, clones above 20 RNA copies held under 1% of molecules, whereas in effector cells they held over 97%. One cell's worth of spiked Jurkat TCR RNA was reportedly detectable among about a million naive cells.

Trimming shortened V by 5 bases and J by 2 bases, and 12 bases separated the two germline ends. CDR3 length: 14 amino acids. CDR1 and CDR2 from the germline V gene are MDHEN and SYDVKM. TCRdb recomputed calls from the PCR reads with MiXCR, one row per CDR3 protein. The table lists about 510,000 distinct CDR3 sequences, 25% of them singletons. The source is a human donor in good health. Some libraries in this study had Jurkat cell RNA spiked in. The chain is built from TRBV28 and TRBJ2-5, with D perhaps TRBD1 (6 bases). Material: naive CD8+ T cells from blood, with Jurkat cell RNA spiked in. The subset here: FACS-sorted CD8+CD4-CCR7+CD45RA+ naive T cells. This CDR3 reads CASSPDRWQETQYF. The CDR3 bases are TGTGCCAGCAGTCCGGACAGATGGCAAGAGACCCAGTACTTC.